The 26 T cell receptor beta chains below all came from one sample that was sequenced in a study of T cells in tumors after PD-1 blockade. Repertoires were generated with immunoSEQ multiplex PCR, while TCRdb's copy carries only in-frame clones and drops some. Here the sample spans roughly 48,000 clones, 65% to 85% being singletons. Sequencing used PBMCs, obtained before anti-PD-1 treatment. Receptors originate from a human donor with basal cell carcinoma.

This clone occurred once. The chain recombines TRBV30 with TRBJ1-2; a possible D gene is TRBD1 (5 bases). CDR3 length: 15 amino acids. The ends were cut back, 4 bases at V and 3 bases at J, with 18 bases in the middle. The germline V gene has CDR1 GTSNPN and CDR2 SVGIG (reference sequence). Written as DNA, the CDR3 is TGTGCCTGGACCCCTCCCGGGTGGGGGGACTATGGCTACACCTTC. Residues: CAWTPPGWGDYGYTF.

This chain joins TRBV24-1 and TRBJ1-6; the D gene is possibly TRBD1 (5 bases). Trimming removed 3 bases at V and 7 bases at J, with 12 bases between. The CDR3 extends over 15 amino acids. CDR1 is KGHDR, CDR2 SFDVKD, per germline. DNA for the CDR3: TGTGCCACCAGTGATGTCGGGACTACCAATTCACCCCTCCACTTT. As protein: CATSDVGTTNSPLHF.

This clone came up a few times. J is TRBJ1-2 and V is TRBV4-1; unclear D gene. The CDR3 contains 13 residues. V was pared by 4 bases and J by 2 bases, with 8 bases between. Germline values: CDR1 MGHRA, CDR2 YSYEKL. DNA for the CDR3: TGCGCCAGCAGCCGAGAGGGAAACTATGGCTACACCTTC. Translation gives CASSREGNYGYTF.

The chain employs TRBV5-4 and TRBJ1-4; D not certain. Germline CDR1 is SGHNT and CDR2 is YYREEE (reference sequence). The CDR3 sequence is 14 residues long. V was trimmed by 2 bases and J by 6 bases, leaving 11 bases between them. CDR3 DNA sequence: TGTGCCAGCAGCTTTACAGTGCCCGATGAAAAACTGTTTTTT. As protein: CASSFTVPDEKLFF.

This clone showed up just a few times. This sequence joins TRBV6-1 and TRBJ2-2, with D maybe TRBD1 (6 bases). Germline V gene lookup returns CDR1 MNHNS and CDR2 SASEGT. The CDR3 runs 14 residues. The V end was cut by 2 bases, the J end by 4 bases, with 8 bases between. The CDR3 DNA is TGTGCCAGCAGTGAACAGGGGAGCACCGGGGAGCTGTTTTTT. Translating gives CASSEQGSTGELFF.

Only one count was recorded for this clone. The chain carries TRBV28 and TRBJ1-4, with 9 bases fitting TRBD1. The CDR3 consists of 17 residues. The V gene's germline CDR1 is MDHEN and CDR2 SYDVKM. The J segment lost 0 bases and the V segment lost 5 bases, leaving 7 bases of the junction unmatched. This CDR3 is CASSPGQGYATNEKLFF. The DNA for the CDR3 is TGTGCCAGCAGTCCTGGACAGGGGTATGCAACTAATGAAAAACTGTTTTTT.

V is TRBV7-8 and J is TRBJ1-1, with 11 bases lining up with TRBD1. The CDR3 length is 15 residues. Germline CDR1 is SGHVS and CDR2 is FQNEAQ. V was clipped by 4 bases and J by 5 bases; unmatched bases: 6. CDR3 residues: CASSWSGTGGTEAFF. CDR3 coding DNA: TGTGCCAGCAGCTGGAGCGGGACAGGGGGAACTGAAGCTTTCTTT.

The chain is built from TRBV4-1 and TRBJ2-6; no clear D gene. The V and J ends lost 0 bases and 3 bases respectively, with 6 bases between them. The CDR3 is made up of 15 amino acids. Germline lookup yields CDR1 MGHRA and CDR2 YSYEKL. The CDR3 is CASSQDNRGANVLTF. For the CDR3, the DNA is TGCGCCAGCAGCCAAGATAACCGTGGGGCCAACGTCCTGACTTTC.

The rearrangement uses TRBV5-1 and TRBJ2-7; D may correspond to TRBD1 or TRBD2 (5 bases each). Germline CDR1 and CDR2: SGHRS and YFSETQ. The CDR3 runs to 13 residues. Trimming stripped 2 bases from V and 7 bases from J, with 13 bases between. This CDR3 is CASSFPGAREQYF. The CDR3 DNA sequence: TGCGCCAGCAGCTTCCCCGGGGCTCGGGAGCAGTACTTC.

This chain joins TRBV18 and TRBJ1-4; 9 bases fit TRBD1. The CDR3 totals 16 residues. V gave up 3 bases and J gave up 8 bases; unmatched junction bases: 10. Germline V gene lookup returns CDR1 KGHSH and CDR2 LQKENI. The CDR3 sequence: CASSPNEGQGGEKLFF. CDR3 in DNA: TGTGCCAGCTCACCCAACGAGGGACAGGGCGGGGAAAAACTGTTTTTT.

The rearrangement joins TRBV19 to TRBJ2-2; D is unresolved. The germline gives CDR1 LNHDA, CDR2 SQIVND (reference sequence). V lost 5 bases to trimming and J lost 5 bases, with 18 bases between them. This CDR3 spans 16 amino acids. The DNA for the CDR3 is TGTGCCAGTAGTCTCAAAGTCAGCCGTGGGACCGGGGAGCTGTTTTTT. Amino acid sequence: CASSLKVSRGTGELFF.

This sequence joins TRBV5-1 and TRBJ1-2, with TRBD1 matching over 8 bases. Germline V lookup: CDR1 SGHRS, CDR2 YFSETQ. The junction had 0 bases not matched to a gene; V was cut back by 0 bases and J by 5 bases. CDR3 length: 13 amino acids. The CDR3 loop reads CASSLGTGYGYTF. The CDR3 region has the DNA TGCGCCAGCAGCTTGGGGACAGGGTATGGCTACACCTTC.

V and J are TRBV7-6 and TRBJ2-5; 12 nucleotides align to TRBD2. Unmatched junction bases numbered 7, after V lost 3 bases and J lost 2 bases. This CDR3 is 17 amino acids long. Germline loops: CDR1 SGHVS, CDR2 FNYEAQ. CDR3 residues: CASSLASGGAGQETQYF. The CDR3 nucleotides are TGTGCCAGCAGCTTGGCTAGCGGGGGGGCCGGGCAAGAGACCCAGTACTTC.

The chain employs TRBV6-1 and TRBJ1-6; D remains ambiguous. This CDR3 comprises 17 residues. Trimming shortened V by 0 bases and J by 2 bases, and 11 bases separated the two germline ends. Germline V lookup: CDR1 MNHNS, CDR2 SASEGT. In DNA, the CDR3 is TGTGCCAGCAGTGAAGCTCGGGAGAGTACCTATAATTCACCCCTCCACTTT. Translation gives CASSEARESTYNSPLHF.

The V gene is TRBV3-1 (or the pseudogene TRBV3-2), the J gene TRBJ1-1, with TRBD1 matching 7 bases. The CDR3 covers 12 residues. With 1 base clipped from V and 12 bases from J, the junction kept 5 bases outside the gene matches. Germline assignment: CDR1 LGHDT and CDR2 YNNKEL (reference sequence). CDR3 sequence (DNA): TGTGCCAGCAGCCAAGGCGACAGGGCACCTTTCTTT. Translating it yields CASSQGDRAPFF.

This clone has a single count. The chain joins TRBV4-1 to TRBJ2-4, with D tentatively TRBD1 (5 bases). The CDR3 sequence is 17 residues long. The V and J ends lost 0 bases and 0 bases respectively, with 12 bases between them. CDR1 MGHRA and CDR2 YSYEKL come from the germline V gene. The DNA for the CDR3 is TGCGCCAGCAGCCAAGAGGGGCTGCTACTAGCCAAAAACATTCAGTACTTC. Encoded protein: CASSQEGLLLAKNIQYF.

The gene calls are TRBV5-1 and TRBJ2-3; tentatively, D is TRBD2 (5 bases). The ends were cut back, 4 bases at V and 2 bases at J, with 14 bases in the middle. The CDR3 contains 15 residues. Germline V CDR1 and CDR2: SGHRS, YFSETQ. The CDR3 loop reads CASSPRRTYTDTQYF. The CDR3 region has the DNA TGCGCCAGCAGCCCCCGGAGGACCTACACAGATACGCAGTATTTT.

The chain recombines TRBV6-5 with TRBJ2-1, with 8 bases fitting TRBD1. Germline V gene sequence: CDR1 MNHEY, CDR2 SVGAGI. V shed 6 bases and J 4 bases; nucleotides not matched to a gene: 8. The CDR3 has 15 residues. The CDR3 region is CASSPLGTGYNEQFF. Here the CDR3 DNA reads TGTGCCAGCAGCCCCTTGGGGACAGGTTACAATGAGCAGTTCTTC.

Here the CDR3 reads CASSPVSRDNRATNYGYTF. The CDR3 DNA is TGTGCCAGCTCACCGGTATCGAGGGACAACCGCGCTACGAACTATGGCTACACCTTC. The gene calls are TRBV18 and TRBJ1-2; D may be TRBD1 (6 bases). Per germline, CDR1 KGHSH and CDR2 LQKENI. The CDR3 consists of 19 residues. V lost 3 bases and J lost 2, with 25 bases in between. The whole variable domain, filled in from reference TRBV18 and TRBJ1-2, reads NAGVMQNPRHLVRRRGQEARLRCSPMKGHSHVYWYRQLPEEGLKFMVYLQKENIIDESGMPKERFSAEFPKEGPSILRIQQVVRGDSAAYFCASSPVSRDNRATNYGYTFGSGTRLTVV.

This chain joins TRBV28 and TRBJ2-5; perhaps D is TRBD1 or TRBD2 (6 bases each). V lost 4 bases and J lost 5, with 14 bases in between. Germline lookup yields CDR1 MDHEN and CDR2 SYDVKM. There are 14 residues in the CDR3. The CDR3 DNA reads TGTGCCAGCAGTTCCGCCGGGGGCGGGGAGACCCAGTACTTC. Its protein product is CASSSAGGGETQYF.

This clone was found a few times. CDR3 protein: CAWSKGTYSPLHF. The CDR3 DNA follows: TGTGCCTGGAGTAAGGGGACGTACTCACCCCTCCACTTT. This chain uses TRBV30 with TRBJ1-6, with a possible D match to TRBD1 (5 bases). CDR3 size: 13 residues. The ends were cut back, 2 bases at V and 10 bases at J, with 12 bases in the middle. Germline CDR1 is GTSNPN and CDR2 is SVGIG (reference sequence).

This clone was picked up one time. The genes are TRBV29-1 and TRBJ2-7; TRBD1 aligns across 10 bases. The J segment lost 2 bases and the V segment lost 6 bases, leaving 7 bases of the junction unmatched. Germline V lookup: CDR1 SQVTM, CDR2 ANQGSEA. There are 14 residues in the CDR3. Here the CDR3 DNA reads TGCAGCGTGGGGACAGGGGTGGGGGCCTACGAGCAGTACTTC. This translates into CSVGTGVGAYEQYF.

V gene TRBV28 combines with J gene TRBJ2-3; 7 bases fit TRBD2. Germline lookup yields CDR1 MDHEN and CDR2 SYDVKM. V lost 4 bases and J lost 2; bases outside the gene matches: 12. This CDR3 region has 17 residues. The CDR3 protein is CASSSPSVRGFTDTQYF. The DNA of the CDR3 is TGTGCCAGCAGTTCCCCCTCGGTGCGGGGGTTCACAGATACGCAGTATTTT.

This sequence joins TRBV4-1 and TRBJ2-7; no definite D call. With 3 bases removed from V and 3 bases from J, the gap between germline ends came to 9 bases. The CDR3 sequence is 13 residues long. Looked up from germline, CDR1 is MGHRA and CDR2 is YSYEKL. The CDR3 DNA reads TGCGCCAGCAGCCATGGCAGTTTCTACGAGCAGTACTTC. Its protein product is CASSHGSFYEQYF.

The chain employs TRBV6-6 and TRBJ2-5; D may be TRBD1 (5 bases). The V gene's germline CDR1 is MNHNY and CDR2 SVGAGI (reference sequence). The length of the CDR3 is 15 residues. Trimming stripped 2 bases from V and 1 base from J, with 11 bases between. CDR3 sequence reads: CASSYMGLPQETQYF. DNA for the CDR3: TGTGCCAGCAGTTACATGGGGCTGCCCCAAGAGACCCAGTACTTC.

The genes are TRBV29-1 and TRBJ2-1; no firm D call. Between the trimmed V and J ends, which lost 4 bases and 6 bases, there was a span of 19 bases. The CDR3 extends over 15 amino acids. The germline V gene has CDR1 SQVTM and CDR2 ANQGSEA. The CDR3 is CSVVAETHRSNEQFF. CDR3 DNA: TGCAGCGTTGTGGCGGAGACACACAGAAGCAATGAGCAGTTCTTC.